This T cell receptor (beta chain) emerged from a study of shared clonotypes between healthy human individuals (dated by TCRdb to 2020 to 2021). In terms of the full investigation: The cohort included three men and a couple of women between 18 and 49 years of age. For each donor, CD4 naive and CD4 memory were each run on three plates, CD8 naive on two plates, and CD8 memory on one plate. To estimate repertoire size and how much clonotype sharing occurs between individuals, the study deeply sequenced the blood TCR repertoires of about five healthy adults. Different laboratories and diverse techniques were used to prepare libraries and sequence TCR repertoires, to increase sequencing depth and limit assay-specific biases. Each donor's leukapheresis produced roughly between roughly 0.85 and 10 billion PBMCs. What the study reported, not specific to this receptor: Naive subsets generally had larger estimated clonotype richness than memory subsets did. Across a few donors, approximately 5% of naive CD4, approximately 3.6% of naive CD8, around 2.5% of memory CD4, and 0.4% of memory CD8 clonotypes were shared. Because the study included a small number of donors, the genetic and exposure-history diversity represented was limited. Rarefaction of sorted-subset datasets indicated incomplete sequencing despite the large sequencing depth. Compared with non-shared clonotypes, the clonotypes found in all four sorted-subset donors had higher generation probabilities. Based on pairwise subsampling, the degree of clonotype sharing among donors was expected to be affected by sequencing depth. Sampling was restricted to blood, and TCR repertoires in tissue are likely to differ from TCR repertoires in blood.

Using the deep immunoSEQ assay, TCR CDR3 regions were amplified from genomic DNA by multiplex PCR. Extracted genomic DNA from each cell subset was spread evenly across all wells of several immunoSEQ 96-well plates, with each plate serving as a replicate. For sorted subsets, each replicate PCR was loaded with approximately 0.2 ug genomic DNA, equivalent to 30,000 or so T cell genomes. Purified libraries were quantified with a Qubit 3.0 fluorometer, sized on a Bioanalyzer 2100, and re-quantified with the KAPA Library Quantification kit. Each immunoSEQ 96-well plate was sequenced on its own single-read 150-cycle Illumina NextSeq 550 flow cell. The authors' analysis ran thus. Because the immunoSEQ output held only junctional sequences and lacked quality scores, the filtering could not match the filtering applied to full-length reads. To assign V/J genes and CDR3, sequences were annotated using PyIR, a Python wrapper for IgBLAST v1.9, with IMGT germline references. Reads with weak V/J assignments (E-value above 1e-6), missing CDR3, stop codons, out-of-frame junctions, or ambiguous translated residues were removed. V3J clonotypes were defined by identical inferred V gene, J gene, and CDR3 amino acid sequence. Percentage overlap between repertoires was calculated by dividing the number of shared unique clonotypes by the size of the smaller repertoire. Repertoire richness was assessed with RTK rarefaction, the Chao1 estimator, and Recon v2.1 estimates of unobserved clonotypes. Generation probabilities for all TCRbeta clonotypes obtained by the gDNA method from four donors were computed using OLGA. Here the immuneACCESS table is served through TCRdb, limited to in-frame sequences with V and J called. Missing clones are a known gap in these copies; in checked studies unresolved V genes cover under half, and the rest lacks a known reason. The V and J calls and the clone size are those of that table, but D and trimming were determined from the DNA. This sample has 780,000 or so clones in its table, and 72% of those were observed once. Approximately 1.7% of the sample is in the top ten clones.

This clone was recorded once. The specificity of this receptor is unknown. Since a much larger clone is just one base distant, this may be a read error. The CDR3 has 15 amino acids, counting the end cysteine and phenylalanine. Only the CDR3 part of the read is kept: 45 bases, read in frame from the first base. CDR1 MDHEN and CDR2 SYDVKM were looked up in the germline V gene. V sheds 4 bases and J sheds 0 bases, leaving 10 bases between their ends. The donors were healthy, HIV-negative adults with no recently reported acute infections or vaccinations. All donors were Caucasian adults living in Nashville, Tennessee, USA. CD4+ T cells were enriched through magnetic negative selection, after which naive cells were positively selected on CD45RA and the remaining negative fraction served as the memory subset. Blood was obtained by leukapheresis, after which PBMCs were separated by Ficoll-Histopaque density gradient centrifugation and cryopreserved in liquid nitrogen vapor phase. Purity and quantity of every magnetically sorted T cell population were checked by analytical flow cytometry. Genomic DNA was isolated from each sorted fraction and quantified by UV absorbance on a Nanodrop 2000c.

This sequence uses TRBV28 and TRBJ1-3, with TRBD1 perhaps the D gene, on 6 matching bases. The sample taken for sequencing was memory CD4+ T cells sorted from blood. The cell subset or site label, as the study defines it: CD45RA-negative fraction. The sequence was collected from a woman in her 30s in good health. Here the CDR3 is given as CASSSGGNSGNTIYF. DNA sequence: TGTGCCAGCAGTTCCGGGGGCAACTCTGGAAACACCATATATTTT.